This note documents a single TCR beta chain sequence. This clonotype was found once. Its binding antigen is unknown. Its ends do not fully match the called genes, so a read error is possible. This sample is part of a study of tumor-infiltrating lymphocytes in primary liver carcinoma (dated by TCRdb to 2015 to 2018). The study in broad terms: The five patients, three men and two women aged 30 to 69 years, had hepatocellular carcinoma (four) or combined HCC and intrahepatic cholangiocarcinoma (one). The tumors of the five patients were staged as T1-T3 N0M0, with maximum diameters ranging from roughly 4.2 to 10 cm. Roughly 3.65 to 7.13 million productive TCRbeta reads were obtained per sample, and no significant difference in read depth was found between tissue types. Across five regions of each liver tumor, along with adjacent normal tissue and blood, the study brought together TCRbeta repertoire sequencing, expression microarrays and whole-exome sequencing. A total of 35 or so specimens from 5 patients went through TCRbeta repertoire sequencing, namely 25 tumor regions, 5 adjacent noncancerous liver tissues and 5 peripheral blood samples. To link TCRbeta repertoire diversity with the local molecular phenotype, the approximately 27 tumor region samples were profiled using Agilent mRNA microarrays. Reproducibility between technical replicate repertoires was high, with correlation coefficients above 0.95 and mean shared-clone rates about 0.9.

The research as a whole found: Because only the TCR beta chain was sequenced and unpaired alpha chains were not captured, true repertoire diversity is likely underestimated. Only about 7-25% of top clones were present in all five regions of a tumor, suggesting spatial heterogeneity of tumor-infiltrating T cells. The study included only a few patients, and the authors note findings should be validated in a larger study. Repertoire overlap was found to be higher between tumor regions (mean around 35%) than between tumor-adjacent (around 17%) or tumor-blood (about 15%) pairs, consistent with antigen-driven expansion. The top 250 clones accounted for a significantly greater share of the repertoire in tumors than in blood (p = 0.039). Since the samples were bulk and unsorted, there was no way to compare CD4+ and CD8+ T cell repertoires.

According to the germline V gene, CDR1 reads MGHRA and CDR2 reads YSYEKL. The CDR3 sequence holds 17 residues, the cysteine and phenylalanine included. The entry retains the CDR3 DNA only, 51 bases that are in frame from base 1. Using a constant-region primer and ProtoScript II reverse transcriptase, TCRbeta-specific cDNA was reverse-transcribed from approximately 0.55 ug total RNA. TCRbeta libraries were built with three nested multiplex PCR rounds, a slightly modified ARM-PCR procedure. The first two PCR rounds used multiplex TRBV1-TRBV30 forward primers with a Cbeta reverse primer, each for around 10 cycles. Sample barcodes and Illumina adapters were added in a final 25-cycle PCR using Deep VentR polymerase. Amplicons of 200-500 bp were gel-purified with a QIAquick gel extraction kit before sequencing. An Illumina HiSeq 2500 was used to sequence the TCRbeta amplicons with 250-bp paired-end reads. The original methods were these. Trimmomatic v0.33 was used to quality-trim the reads, and FLASH v1.2.11 was used to merge paired reads so that full CDR3 sequences could be recovered. V, D and J germline segments were assigned to the rearranged TCRbeta sequences by MiGEC v1.2.1b. VDJtools v1.0.0 computed clonotype statistics and Shannon-Wiener diversity indices. To reduce sampling bias, subsequent analyses other than the diversity analysis used only the 250 most abundant clonotypes in each sample. TCRdb ran its own pipeline on the public reads, namely fastp trimming at Q25 and MiXCR clone calling, and kept in-frame beta chains. Under each unique CDR3 protein, matching rows form one entry showing the most common genes and DNA. The authors' filters were not applied to this entry. Within this sample are some 55,000 distinct CDR3 sequences, with about 68% of them counted one time only. The ten top clones hold under 30% of the sample.

Total RNA and DNA were co-extracted from about 20-30 mg of bulk tissue with the AllPrep DNA/RNA mini kit, without cell sorting. Between late 2015 and March 2016, several patients in China with histopathologically diagnosed primary liver carcinoma had their tumors surgically resected. At the time of sampling, the patients had chronic HBV infection and had not received any treatment. Each tumor was sampled at five spatially separated regions: the superior, inferior, left-lateral and right-lateral poles and the tumor centre. Histological examination found more than 80% viable tumor cells in every tumor sample. Pieces of fresh tumor and adjacent tissue were cut in half, with one half kept in RNAlater at -80 degrees C and the other half sent for histology.

The specimen was liver tumor tissue from sampling region 2. The cell subset or site label of this sample denotes: tumor region T2, inferior pole. This sequence was found in a man aged 35-49 years with primary liver carcinoma and hepatitis B virus infection. The chain was built from TRBV4-1 and TRBJ1-2, with 8 junctional bases fitting TRBD1. The nucleotide sequence is TGCGCTAGCAGCCAAGATCTTGTTCGGGACAGGTCCCTTGGCTACACCTTC. Its translation is CASSQDLVRDRSLGYTF.